The 2 T cell receptor beta chains presented below share a single source sample, sequenced in a study of blood T cell repertoires in COVID-19. Here immunoSEQ multiplex PCR was the method, and the copy in TCRdb shows in-frame clones only, minus some. In the table there are about 180,000 clones, about 85% of which are singletons. The material sequenced was peripheral blood. The receptor set was obtained from a young woman with active or convalescent COVID-19.

V usage is TRBV30 and J usage is TRBJ2-3, with 15 bases lining up with TRBD2. Germline values: CDR1 GTSNPN, CDR2 SVGIG (reference sequence). The CDR3 covers 17 residues. With V trimmed by 3 bases and J by 1 base, 5 bases remained unmatched. CDR3 in DNA: TGTGCCTGGAGCGCGGGACTAGCGGGGGGCGGCACAGATACGCAGTATTTT. As protein: CAWSAGLAGGGTDTQYF.

This chain joins TRBV5-1 and TRBJ1-5; D is perhaps TRBD1 (6 bases). Germline V gene data show CDR1 as SGHRS and CDR2 as YFSETQ. This CDR3 region has 15 residues. The V end was cut by 0 bases, the J end by 7 bases, with 14 bases between. DNA for the CDR3: TGCGCCAGCAGCTTGGAGGGGGGGGGAACCCAGCCCCAGCATTTT. It translates to CASSLEGGGTQPQHF.